This TCR beta chain was captured by sequencing in a study of blood T cell repertoires in COVID-19. Study in general: The study drew acute and convalescent COVID-19 samples from the United States, Italy and Spain. PBMCs, B-cell-depleted T cells, or T cells were the source of the cDNA or gDNA that made up the material.

Sample share makes this clone medium-sized. How the authors handled the data: Estimates of nucleated cell counts were drawn from the amplification of reference gene primers. Libraries were prepared by immunoSEQ multiplex PCR; TCRdb keeps only in-frame clonotypes and omits some of them. V and J calls plus clone size are reproduced from that table; the DNA served to infer D and trimming. The sample has fewer than 130,000 clones; 88% are singletons. Germline V gene data show CDR1 as MDHEN and CDR2 as SYDVKM. The CDR3 covers 14 residues. V gave up 6 bases and J gave up 0 bases, with 8 bases separating them.

This receptor was taken from a woman aged 50 to 65 with acute or convalescent COVID-19. The chain links TRBV28 to TRBJ1-4, with a weak D call TRBD1 (5 bases). Sequenced: peripheral blood. The CDR3 loop is CASRWTPTNEKLFF. The CDR3 DNA reads as TGTGCCAGCAGGTGGACACCAACTAATGAAAAACTGTTTTTT.